This T cell receptor (beta chain) appears in the sequencing data of a study of cytomegalovirus exposure and HLA in healthy donors. Study-level results: Earlier findings revealed that most TCR beta V segments proved productive either about 87% or about 30% of the time. An analysis was carried out at a later point. It showed that HLA-associated TCR beta chains were more clonally expanded than equally common non-associated chains. The number of N-insertions in an Asian-associated ancestry cluster was reportedly below the approximately 700-donor mean in a later analysis.

The PCR made use of 60 Vbeta and 13 Jbeta primers. Only in-frame clones appear in the TCRdb table, and some are missing; sequencing was by immunoSEQ multiplex PCR. The data contain tens of thousands of clones, around four fifths of them singletons. Regarding this clone: Its antigen is unknown.

Sequencing was performed on PBMCs. The sequence was collected from a man aged 50-60 years in good health and CMV-seropositive.

The CDR3 sequence: CASSIGTGAHYGYTF. For the CDR3, the DNA is TGTGCCAGTAGTATAGGGACAGGGGCCCACTATGGCTACACCTTC. The V gene is TRBV19, the J gene TRBJ1-2; 9 nucleotides align to TRBD1. The CDR3 loop spans 15 amino acids. Germline V gives CDR1 LNHDA, CDR2 SQIVND (reference sequence). V lost 1 base, J lost 3 bases, and 3 bases stayed unmatched.